This record concerns one T cell receptor (beta chain) sequence. The antigen is not known. This entry comes from a study of T cell responses to AZD1222 COVID-19 vaccine. Points from the study as a whole: Spike-specific TCR breadth and depth both grew after two AZD1222 doses. Only a handful of AZD1222 recipients tested seropositive at baseline. Repertoire sampling occurred only after the peak T cell response.

Using immunoSEQ multiplex PCR, the repertoire was profiled, and TCRdb retains in-frame clones only, with some absent. The sample has 150,000 to 180,000 clones, approximately 87% seen once; the top ten hold 5.5% to 6%. V lost 6 bases and J lost 8; bases outside the gene matches: 18. Germline V lookup: CDR1 MGHRA, CDR2 YSYEKL. CDR3 length: 16 amino acids. V is TRBV4-1 and J is TRBJ1-1; 7 bases are a match to TRBD1. The sample consisted of peripheral blood, taken on day 0 of MenACWY control vaccination. The clonotype comes from an adult in good health. This chain's CDR3 is CASSPGPAGGLTEAFF. CDR3 DNA sequence: TGCGCCAGCAGTCCCGGACCAGCAGGGGGTCTTACGGAAGCTTTCTTT.